Shown below are 32 T cell receptor beta chains from a single sample sequenced in a study of blood T cell repertoires in COVID-19. Sequenced by immunoSEQ multiplex PCR; TCRdb stores in-frame clones only, minus some. The data contain around 300,000 clones, roughly 89% of them singletons. The sequencing sample was made of PBMCs or T cells enriched from blood (not recorded which). The receptors stem from a woman aged 60-75 years who had recovered from COVID-19.

V usage is TRBV4-1 and J usage is TRBJ1-4, with D tentatively TRBD1 (6 bases). Looked up from germline, CDR1 is MGHRA and CDR2 is YSYEKL. Trimming removed 1 base from V and 3 bases from J, with 12 bases in between. The CDR3 has 16 residues. CDR3 DNA sequence: TGCGCCAGCAGCCAAGGCAGGGGCTTAGCTAATGAAAAACTGTTTTTT. This translates into CASSQGRGLANEKLFF.

The chain has TRBV5-3 and TRBJ1-2, with D perhaps TRBD1 (5 bases). TRBV5-3 is placed among ORFs of uncertain function. This CDR3 comprises 15 residues. Between the trimmed V and J ends, which lost 4 bases and 8 bases, there was a span of 21 bases. The CDR3 loop is CARSPPLDTGCGYTF. DNA for the CDR3: TGTGCCAGAAGCCCCCCCTTGGACACGGGCTGCGGCTACACCTTC.

CDR3 nucleotide sequence: TGCGCCAGCAGGGCAGGGGTTCGGTACGAGCAGTACTTC. This codes for CASRAGVRYEQYF. This rearrangement joins TRBV10-2 to TRBJ2-7; D is perhaps TRBD1 (6 bases). The CDR3 covers 13 residues. Trimming left V 6 bases short and J 4 bases short, with 13 bases between. Germline CDR1 is WSHSY and CDR2 is SAAADI.

The chain joins TRBV21-1 to TRBJ2-1; the tabulated D call, TRBD1, remains unverified against the DNA. TRBV21-1 is designated a pseudogene. There are 15 residues in the CDR3. CDR3 sequence: CASSIRGSSYNEQFF. Written as DNA, the CDR3 is TGTGCCAGCAGCATTAGGGGGAGCTCCTACAATGAGCAGTTCTTC.

The V gene is TRBV19, the J gene TRBJ2-7, with TRBD2 as a possible D gene (6 bases). V gave up 6 bases and J gave up 0 bases, with 12 bases separating them. Germline V gene data show CDR1 as LNHDA and CDR2 as SQIVND (reference sequence). The CDR3 consists of 14 residues. As DNA, the CDR3 is TGTGCCAGTAGCCGGGACTTCCTCTCCTACGAGCAGTACTTC. It encodes CASSRDFLSYEQYF.

The gene calls are TRBV28 and TRBJ2-5, with D unresolved. CDR1 MDHEN and CDR2 SYDVKM come from the germline V gene. Trimming left V 5 bases short and J 7 bases short, with 11 bases between. CDR3 length equals 12 residues. The CDR3 loop reads CASSNPGGTQYF. The CDR3 DNA follows: TGTGCCAGCAGTAATCCAGGTGGGACCCAGTACTTC.

V usage is TRBV18 and J usage is TRBJ1-2; possible D gene TRBD1, 5 bases. Germline-derived CDR1 and CDR2 are KGHSH and LQKENI. Between the trimmed V and J ends, which lost 1 base and 14 bases, there was a span of 11 bases. The CDR3 spans 11 residues. CDR3 in amino acids: CASSPRVGRTF. CDR3 sequence (DNA): TGTGCCAGCTCACCACGGGTGGGGCGGACCTTC.

J is TRBJ2-5 and V is TRBV7-2; unclear D gene. Trimming left V 6 bases short and J 5 bases short, with 7 bases between. Germline V gene lookup returns CDR1 SGHTA and CDR2 FQGNSA. The CDR3 runs to 11 residues. The CDR3 region is CASRPEETQYF. The CDR3 DNA reads TGTGCCAGCAGACCTGAGGAGACCCAGTACTTC.

The rearrangement joins TRBV5-1 to TRBJ1-4, with 7 bases identical to TRBD1. J gave up 8 bases and V 7 bases, and 14 bases lay outside the gene matches. This CDR3 is 15 amino acids long. Germline loops: CDR1 SGHRS, CDR2 YFSETQ. The CDR3 spells CASFPGNRGREKLFF. In DNA form, the CDR3 reads TGCGCCAGCTTTCCGGGGAACAGGGGTCGGGAAAAACTGTTTTTT.

Regarding this clone: This CDR3 is also generated by other DNA sequences in the sample. V usage is TRBV3-1 (or the pseudogene TRBV3-2) and J usage is TRBJ1-5; perhaps TRBD1 as D (5 bases). Trimming stripped 1 base from V and 7 bases from J, with 11 bases between. This CDR3 comprises 14 residues. Germline CDR1 and CDR2: LGHDT and YNNKEL (reference sequence). In nucleotides, the CDR3 is TGTGCCAGCAGCCAAGTCCAGGGTGGCCAGCCCCAGCATTTT. Protein: CASSQVQGGQPQHF.

This rearrangement joins TRBV7-6 to TRBJ2-5; no definite D call. V was trimmed by 5 bases and J by 0 bases, leaving 4 bases between them. The CDR3 sequence is 12 residues long. CDR1 is SGHVS, CDR2 FNYEAQ, per germline. The CDR3 spells CASSGNQETQYF. CDR3 nucleotides: TGTGCCAGCAGCGGCAACCAAGAGACCCAGTACTTC. The full variable domain, its missing parts supplied by reference TRBV7-6 and TRBJ2-5, is GAGVSQSPRYKVTKRGQDVALRCDPISGHVSLYWYRQALGQGPEFLTYFNYEAQQDKSGLPNDRFSAERPEGSISTLTIQRTEQRDSAMYRCASSGNQETQYFGPGTRLLVL.

The genes are TRBV6-4 and TRBJ2-1, with 7 bases matching TRBD2. Trimming removed 5 bases from V and 6 bases from J; junction bases left unmatched: 4. Per germline, CDR1 MRHNA and CDR2 SNTAGT. The CDR3 consists of 13 residues. CDR3: CASSYGGGNEQFF. The CDR3 DNA is TGTGCCAGCAGTTATGGGGGGGGCAATGAGCAGTTCTTC.

The chain links TRBV5-1 to TRBJ1-4, with 12 bases lining up with TRBD1. Trimming at V came to 1 base and at J to 7 bases, leaving 17 bases not matched to a gene. The CDR3 is 20 residues long. CDR1 and CDR2 from the germline V gene are SGHRS and YFSETQ. CDR3 sequence: CASSLTASGTGGEDSEKLFF. The CDR3, as DNA: TGCGCCAGCAGCTTGACGGCCTCCGGGACAGGGGGCGAAGATAGTGAAAAACTGTTTTTT.

V gene TRBV24-1 combines with J gene TRBJ2-1; 9 nucleotides match TRBD2. This CDR3 contains 18 residues. The V and J ends lost 2 bases and 8 bases, in that order; junction bases with no gene match: 15. Per germline, CDR1 KGHDR and CDR2 SFDVKD. The CDR3 sequence: CATSDWSGRNGWSDEQFF. CDR3 coding DNA: TGTGCCACCAGTGATTGGAGCGGGAGGAACGGATGGTCGGATGAGCAGTTCTTC.

This clone appeared a few times. The CDR3 sequence: CASSRGTGARDTEAFF. DNA for the CDR3: TGTGCCAGCAGCCGGGGCACAGGGGCGAGGGACACTGAAGCTTTCTTT. V is TRBV5-4 and J is TRBJ1-1; 7 bases fit TRBD1. The CDR3 runs to 16 residues. After removal of 4 bases from V and 3 bases from J, the junction contained 12 bases not matched to a gene. Germline loops: CDR1 SGHNT, CDR2 YYREEE (reference sequence).

The chain employs TRBV11-3 and TRBJ2-7, with D perhaps TRBD1 (6 bases). V was pared by 5 bases and J by 2 bases, with 16 bases between. The CDR3 has 15 residues. Germline V gene sequence: CDR1 SGHNT, CDR2 YENEEA. CDR3 bases: TGTGCCAGCAGCGCACTACAGGGAGCAACCTACGAGCAGTACTTC. Protein: CASSALQGATYEQYF.

DNA for the CDR3: TGTGCCAGCAGCCCAGGGTTCGCAGGGTCGTACGGCTACACCTTC. It encodes CASSPGFAGSYGYTF. The chain employs TRBV7-9 and TRBJ1-2, with D maybe TRBD1 (5 bases). Germline assignment: CDR1 SEHNR and CDR2 FQNEAQ (reference sequence). The V and J ends lost 5 bases and 8 bases respectively, with 21 bases between them. The CDR3 sequence is 15 residues long.

This clone appeared a few times. The gene calls are TRBV2 and TRBJ1-4; TRBD1 matches 8 bases. There are 14 residues in the CDR3. Germline values: CDR1 SNHLY, CDR2 FYNNEI. V lost 3 bases, J lost 7 bases, and 4 bases stayed unmatched. Here the CDR3 reads CASSDQGAREKLFF. The CDR3 DNA sequence: TGTGCCAGCAGTGACCAGGGGGCGCGTGAAAAACTGTTTTTT.

J is TRBJ2-5 and V is TRBV11-2, with a possible D match to TRBD2 (7 bases). Trimming removed 0 bases at V and 4 bases at J, with 21 bases between. The CDR3 totals 18 residues. Germline loops: CDR1 SGHAT, CDR2 FQNNGV. The DNA for the CDR3 is TGTGCCAGCAGCTTAGACTCGTTTCGGGCGGCGGGGGCAGAGACCCAGTACTTC. Residues: CASSLDSFRAAGAETQYF.

The chain carries TRBV27 and TRBJ2-1; D remains unclear. The ends were cut back, 0 bases at V and 6 bases at J, with 3 bases in the middle. CDR3 length equals 12 residues. Germline CDR1 reads MNHEY; CDR2 reads SMNVEV (reference sequence). CDR3 amino acids: CASSLSLNEQFF. CDR3 sequence (DNA): TGTGCCAGCAGTTTATCCCTCAATGAGCAGTTCTTC.

This rearrangement joins TRBV11-2 to TRBJ1-5, with a possible D match to TRBD1 (6 bases). From germline, CDR1 is SGHAT and CDR2 FQNNGV. V lost 1 base to trimming and J lost 2 bases, with 12 bases between them. There are 16 residues in the CDR3. Here the CDR3 reads CASSLGGRGGNQPQHF. CDR3 bases: TGTGCCAGCAGCTTAGGTGGCAGGGGAGGCAATCAGCCCCAGCATTTT.

The genes are TRBV5-1 and TRBJ1-2, with a possible D match to TRBD1 (6 bases). This CDR3 is built from 12 residues. The germline V and J ends were trimmed by 2 bases and 6 bases, with 8 bases remaining between them. The germline CDR1 and CDR2 sequences are SGHRS and YFSETQ. The chain's CDR3 is CASSFAGDGYTF. The CDR3 DNA reads TGCGCCAGCAGCTTTGCAGGGGATGGCTACACCTTC.

The J gene is TRBJ1-5, the V gene TRBV19; 9 nucleotides match TRBD1. Unmatched junction bases numbered 7, after V lost 5 bases and J lost 5 bases. The CDR3 has 15 amino acids. The germline V gene has CDR1 LNHDA and CDR2 SQIVND (reference sequence). The CDR3 nucleotides read TGTGCCAGTAGTCACGGACAGGGGATGGATCAGCCCCAGCATTTT. Translation gives CASSHGQGMDQPQHF.

V and J are TRBV6-2 or TRBV6-3 and TRBJ2-7, with TRBD1 as a possible D gene (6 bases). The CDR3 length is 13 residues. The V end lost 5 bases, the J end lost 0 bases, and 8 bases lay between the germline ends. Germline V gene sequence: CDR1 MNHEY, CDR2 SVGEGT. The CDR3 sequence is CASSGQNSYEQYF. CDR3 nucleotides: TGTGCCAGCAGTGGACAGAACTCCTACGAGCAGTACTTC.

This clone was found once. The V gene is TRBV7-9, the J gene TRBJ2-3; TRBD1 matches at 7 bases. J lost 4 bases, V lost 5 bases, and 6 bases had no gene match. This CDR3 has 14 residues. The germline V gene encodes CDR1 SEHNR and CDR2 FQNEAQ (reference sequence). The CDR3 bases are TGTGCCAGCAGCCAGCAAGGGGGCGCAGATACGCAGTATTTT. It is translated as CASSQQGGADTQYF.

The DNA of the CDR3 is TGTGCCAGCAGCCAAGGACCACAGGGGGCAAAAGGCTACGAGCAGTACTTC. Its protein is CASSQGPQGAKGYEQYF. This chain joins TRBV4-2 and TRBJ2-7, with TRBD1 identical over 9 bases. The CDR3 runs to 17 residues. Trimming at V came to 1 base and at J to 3 bases, leaving 10 bases not matched to a gene. Germline assignment: CDR1 LGHNA and CDR2 YNFKEQ.

This rearrangement joins TRBV13 to TRBJ2-5, with 7 bases lining up with TRBD1. Germline V CDR1 and CDR2: PRHDT, FYEKMQ (reference sequence). This CDR3 has 14 amino acids. The V and J ends lost 5 bases and 7 bases, in that order; junction bases with no gene match: 10. The CDR3 protein is CASSPVGGQVTQYF. The CDR3 nucleotides are TGTGCCAGCAGCCCCGTCGGAGGACAGGTGACCCAGTACTTC.

The rearrangement joins TRBV2 to TRBJ1-4; D remains ambiguous. The CDR3 sequence is 14 residues long. With 2 bases removed from V and 8 bases from J, the gap between germline ends came to 12 bases. Per the germline V gene, CDR1 is SNHLY and CDR2 is FYNNEI. The CDR3 sequence: CASSETGRGEKLFF. The CDR3 region has the DNA TGTGCCAGCAGTGAAACTGGAAGAGGGGAAAAACTGTTTTTT.

The chain has TRBV28 and TRBJ2-1, with TRBD2 identical over 10 bases. The CDR3 has 15 residues. Germline CDR1 and CDR2: MDHEN and SYDVKM. V lost 3 bases, J lost 9 bases, and 8 bases stayed unmatched. This CDR3 is CASSFVLAGVLEQFF. DNA for the CDR3: TGTGCCAGCAGTTTCGTCCTAGCGGGAGTTCTTGAGCAGTTCTTC.

The count of this clone is one. The V call is TRBV2, the J call TRBJ2-1; maybe TRBD2 (6 bases). Germline values: CDR1 SNHLY, CDR2 FYNNEI. The CDR3 extends over 14 amino acids. V was cut by 8 bases and J by 2 bases, with 13 bases left in between. The CDR3 DNA reads as TGTGCCAGCGCGGCGGGGCTGGCCTACAATGAGCAGTTCTTC. As protein: CASAAGLAYNEQFF.

The chain uses TRBV15 and TRBJ1-4; 7 nucleotides match TRBD1. The length of the CDR3 is 17 residues. The V segment lost 4 bases and the J segment 0 bases; nucleotides outside the gene matches: 8. Germline CDR1 is LNHNV and CDR2 is YYDKDF (reference sequence). The CDR3 DNA reads as TGTGCCACCAGCACCATATATACAGGGGCAACTAATGAAAAACTGTTTTTT. Protein sequence: CATSTIYTGATNEKLFF.

The V gene is TRBV7-6, the J gene TRBJ2-7; TRBD1 might be the D (6 bases). V was clipped by 1 base and J by 0 bases, with 10 bases between them. The CDR3 covers 15 residues. Germline CDR1 is SGHVS and CDR2 is FNYEAQ. The CDR3 reads CASSLVGGNSYEQYF. The CDR3 DNA reads TGTGCCAGCAGCTTAGTAGGGGGAAACTCCTACGAGCAGTACTTC.